The following is a T cell receptor (beta chain) sequence with its context. This clone is a singleton in its sample. What antigen it recognizes has not been identified. No much larger clonotype is one base removed from it; base qualities were not supplied. TCRbeta CDR3 regions were amplified from genomic DNA using the immunoSEQ Assay, a bias-controlled multiplex PCR. In the authors' own workflow: Within the assay, amplification of reference gene primers was used to estimate how many nucleated cells each sample contained. To quantify the absolute abundance of each unique TCRbeta CDR3 rearrangement, sequence reads were collapsed and filtered. For each sample, productive Simpson clonality was calculated by taking the square root of Simpson's diversity index across productive rearrangements. TCRdb obtained this table from immuneACCESS and retained in-frame rearrangements with V and J assigned. These tables miss some clones; where compared with another copy, unresolved V genes account for less than half of the shortfall, and the remainder is unexplained. That table is the source of V, J and clone size, and D and trimming were worked out from the DNA. The sample table records some 140,000 clones; less than 95% of these occur just once. The top ten clonotypes cover roughly 0.51% of the sample.

Collaborating institutions collected whole blood in K2EDTA tubes following their own protocols. Collaborator samples were shipped for TCRbeta analysis as frozen whole blood, isolated PBMCs, or DNA extracted from either sample type. From a lookup of the germline V gene, CDR1 and CDR2 are SQVTM and ANQGSEA. From cysteine to phenylalanine, the CDR3 is 12 amino acids long. This entry keeps only the CDR3 DNA: 36 bases, framed from base 1. Compared with germline, V lacks 7 bases and J lacks 4 bases; bases without a gene match: 4. The data stem from a study of blood T cell repertoires in COVID-19 (TCRdb year 2020). In the study overall: Collaborator samples came from the United States, Italy and Spain and covered acute and convalescent phases of COVID-19. The samples were drawn from the first 160 participants of the ongoing ImmuneRACE study and from about 1,200 subjects provided by 6 global collaborators. The sample metadata nearly always contained a de-identified subject ID, COVID-19 status, age in years and sex. The material from the prospective study consisted of cDNA or gDNA derived from T cells, B-cell-depleted T cells, or PBMCs. Where available, HLA class I and class II types were taken from metadata supplied by the sample provider and were not determined by assay-based typing. Subjects who had been exposed to COVID-19, were actively infected with it, or had recovered from it provided the deeply sampled blood TCRbeta repertoires that made up the dataset. The repertoires were released in a freely available public database intended as a resource for research on the immune response to SARS-CoV-2.

What the research found in general, with its limitations: The quantity of clinical and demographic metadata differed by source and by participant and was supplied without curation.

Sequenced sample: peripheral blood. This TCR came from a man aged 50-60 years with acute or convalescent COVID-19. The chain employs TRBV29-1 and TRBJ2-5, and 9 bases in between align with TRBD2. The bases read TGCAGCGGGATAGCGGGAGCAGAGACCCAGTACTTC. This sequence encodes CSGIAGAETQYF.